This T cell receptor (beta chain) was recorded in a study of T-cell reconstitution after alpha-beta-depleted transplantation in children. Unique molecular identifiers were used to barcode this TCRbeta library. TCRdb independently ran MiXCR on the PCR reads; one entry per CDR3 protein. The table shows some 590,000 distinct CDR3 sequences, with roughly a tenth occurring only once. The germline CDR1 and CDR2 sequences are SQVTM and ANQGSEA. There are 14 residues in the CDR3. V shed 8 bases and J shed 9 bases, with 25 bases lying between them. The sample here was PBMCs from the stem cell graft donor, taken from the stem cell graft. The TCR sequence derives from a human donor who donated a stem cell graft to a child with acute myeloid leukemia. J is TRBJ1-2 and V is TRBV29-1, with a weak D call TRBD1 (5 bases). The CDR3 loop reads CSIRGLGPQSSYTF. DNA for the CDR3: TGCAGCATTAGGGGTTTGGGGCCCCAAAGCAGCTACACCTTC.